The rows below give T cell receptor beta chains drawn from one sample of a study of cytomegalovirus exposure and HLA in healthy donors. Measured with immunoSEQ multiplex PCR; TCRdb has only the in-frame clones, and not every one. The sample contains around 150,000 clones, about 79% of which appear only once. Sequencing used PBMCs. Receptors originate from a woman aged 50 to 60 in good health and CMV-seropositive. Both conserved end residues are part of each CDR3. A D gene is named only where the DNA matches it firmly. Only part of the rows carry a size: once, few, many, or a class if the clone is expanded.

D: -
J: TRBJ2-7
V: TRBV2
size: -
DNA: TGTGCCAGCAGTGAGCGGCCGACCTACGAGCAGTACTTC
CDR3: CASSERPTYEQYF

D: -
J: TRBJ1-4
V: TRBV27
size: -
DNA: TGTGCCAGCCTTGGGGGAGGGAGTGAAAAACTGTTTTTT
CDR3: CASLGGGSEKLFF

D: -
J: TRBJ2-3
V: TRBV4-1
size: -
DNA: TGCGCCAGCAGCCAGGGACACAGCACAGATACGCAGTATTTT
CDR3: CASSQGHSTDTQYF

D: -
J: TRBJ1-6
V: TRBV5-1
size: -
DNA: TGCGCCAGCAGCTCAGGGTTTAATTCACCCCTCCACTTT
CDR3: CASSSGFNSPLHF

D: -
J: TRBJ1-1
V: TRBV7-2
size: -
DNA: TGTGCCAGCAGCTTAGATTCGGTCGGTGAAGCTTTCTTT
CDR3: CASSLDSVGEAFF

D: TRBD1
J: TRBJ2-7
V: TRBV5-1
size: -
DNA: TGCGCCAGCAGCTCCGGGACAGGGGAGGGCTACGAGCAGTACTTC
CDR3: CASSSGTGEGYEQYF

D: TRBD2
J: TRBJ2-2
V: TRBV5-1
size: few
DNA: TGCGCCAGCAGCTTGGAGGGACTAGCGGGGGGTAAGAACACCGGGGAGCTGTTTTTT
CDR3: CASSLEGLAGGKNTGELFF

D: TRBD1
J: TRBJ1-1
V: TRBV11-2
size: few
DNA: TGTGCCAGCAGCTTCGGACAGGGAAGCACTGAAGCTTTCTTT
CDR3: CASSFGQGSTEAFF

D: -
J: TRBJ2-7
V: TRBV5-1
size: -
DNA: TGCGCCAGCAGCTTGGAAGGGGGGGCTATCATCGAGCAGTACTTC
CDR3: CASSLEGGAIIEQYF

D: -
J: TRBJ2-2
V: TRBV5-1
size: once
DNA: TGCGCCAGCAGCTTGGGGTTCGGCACCGGGGAGCTGTTTTTT
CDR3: CASSLGFGTGELFF

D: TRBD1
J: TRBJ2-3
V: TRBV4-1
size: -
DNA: TGCGCCAGCAGCCTCCAGACAGGGGAAGGTAGAAAAACGCAGTATTTT
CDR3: CASSLQTGEGRKTQYF

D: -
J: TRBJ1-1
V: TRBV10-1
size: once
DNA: TGCGCCAGCAGTGAGTTACAGGAGGGCGAAGCTTTCTTT
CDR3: CASSELQEGEAFF

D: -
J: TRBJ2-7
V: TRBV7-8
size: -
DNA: TGTGCCAGCAGCTTAGCCCCCGGGTCCTACGAGCAGTACTTC
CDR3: CASSLAPGSYEQYF

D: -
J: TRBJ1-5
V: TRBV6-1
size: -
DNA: TGTGCCAGCAGTGCGCATCGGGGGGGGGATCAGCCCCAGCATTTT
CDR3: CASSAHRGGDQPQHF

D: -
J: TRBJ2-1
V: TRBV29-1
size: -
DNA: TGCAGCGCTACAGAACCACGACCCCTAGGAGGTGAGCAGTTCTTC
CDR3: CSATEPRPLGGEQFF

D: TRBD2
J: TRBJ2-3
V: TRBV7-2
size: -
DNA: TGTGCCAGCAGCTCCCCGGGACTAGCGGGGAACACAGATACGCAGTATTTT
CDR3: CASSSPGLAGNTDTQYF

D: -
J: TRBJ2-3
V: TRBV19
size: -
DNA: TGTGCCAGTAGCCACAGGAGAACTAGCACAGATACGCAGTATTTT
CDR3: CASSHRRTSTDTQYF

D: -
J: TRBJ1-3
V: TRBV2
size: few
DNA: TGTGCCAGCAGCTCGGGGGGGAACACCATATATTTT
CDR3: CASSSGGNTIYF

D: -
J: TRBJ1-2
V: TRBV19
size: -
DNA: TGTGCCAGTAGTATCGCCTCCGGAGCTAACTATGGCTACACCTTC
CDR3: CASSIASGANYGYTF

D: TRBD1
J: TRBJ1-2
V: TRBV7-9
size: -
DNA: TGTGCCAGCAGCTATGGACAGGGCGGCGGCTACACCTTC
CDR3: CASSYGQGGGYTF

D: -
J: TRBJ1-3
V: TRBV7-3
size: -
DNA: TGTGCCAGCAGCTTACAGGGGCAGGGAGGAAACACCATATATTTT
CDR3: CASSLQGQGGNTIYF

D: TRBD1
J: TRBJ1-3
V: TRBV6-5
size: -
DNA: TGTGCCAGCAGCTGGGGACAGGGACGTGGAAACACCATATATTTT
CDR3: CASSWGQGRGNTIYF

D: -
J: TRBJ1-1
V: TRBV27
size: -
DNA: TGTGCCAGCAGTCGATTCCGGACAGATGAAGCTTTCTTT
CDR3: CASSRFRTDEAFF

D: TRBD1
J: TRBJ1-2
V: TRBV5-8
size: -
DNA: TGTGCCAGCAGCTTGGCCTCGGGACAGACGTCGGGCTACACCTTC
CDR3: CASSLASGQTSGYTF

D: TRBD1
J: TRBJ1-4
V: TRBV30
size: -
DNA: TGTGCCTGGACCCGGACCGGACAGGGGACTAATGAAAAACTGTTTTTT
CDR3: CAWTRTGQGTNEKLFF

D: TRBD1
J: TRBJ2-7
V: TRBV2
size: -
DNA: TGTGCCAGCAGTGTGGACAGGGTCGAGCAGTACTTC
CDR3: CASSVDRVEQYF

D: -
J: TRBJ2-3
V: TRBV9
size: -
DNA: TGTGCCAGCAGCGTAGTCGGCGGGACCTCCGGTACGCAGTATTTT
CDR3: CASSVVGGTSGTQYF

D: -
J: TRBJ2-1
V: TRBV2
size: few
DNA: TGTGCCAGCAGTGCGCAGCGACCTAGCTACAATGAGCAGTTCTTC
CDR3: CASSAQRPSYNEQFF

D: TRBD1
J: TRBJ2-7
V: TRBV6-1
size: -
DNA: TGTGCCAGCAGTGAAGCAGTAGCAGGGGGCTATGCCGAGCAGTACTTC
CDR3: CASSEAVAGGYAEQYF

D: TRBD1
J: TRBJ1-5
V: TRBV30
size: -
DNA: TGTGCCTGGAGTGACAGGGGGCGCCCGGGTCAGCCCCAGCATTTT
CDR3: CAWSDRGRPGQPQHF

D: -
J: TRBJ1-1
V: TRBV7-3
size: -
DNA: TGTGCCAGCAGCTTAGGCATGAACACTGAAGCTTTCTTT
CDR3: CASSLGMNTEAFF

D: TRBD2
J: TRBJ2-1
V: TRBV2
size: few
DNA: TGTGGGGCGGAGCACCAGCGGGACGTAAATGAGCAGTTCTTC
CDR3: CGAEHQRDVNEQFF

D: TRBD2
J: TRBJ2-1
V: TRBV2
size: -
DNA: TGTGCCAGCAGTCTAGCGGCGAGCTCCTACAATGAGCAGTTCTTC
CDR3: CASSLAASSYNEQFF

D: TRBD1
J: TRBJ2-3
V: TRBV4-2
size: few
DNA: TGTGCCAGCAGCCTCATGGGTGACAGGGTATCAGATACGCAGTATTTT
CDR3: CASSLMGDRVSDTQYF

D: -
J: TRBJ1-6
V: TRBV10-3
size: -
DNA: TGTGCCATCAGTAGACAGATCGGGTCACCCCTCCACTTT
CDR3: CAISRQIGSPLHF

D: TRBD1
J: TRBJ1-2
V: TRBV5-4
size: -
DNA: TGTGCCAGCAGCTTGGAGCCAGGGGGCACCTATGGCTACACCTTC
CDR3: CASSLEPGGTYGYTF

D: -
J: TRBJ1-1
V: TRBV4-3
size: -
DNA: TGCGCCAGCAGCCAAGGCGGAACGGTAAACACTGAAGCTTTCTTT
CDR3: CASSQGGTVNTEAFF

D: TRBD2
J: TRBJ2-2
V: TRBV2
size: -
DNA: TGTGCCATGAGAGTGATGCTAGCGGGGGGGCCGGGGACCGGGGAGCTGTTTTTT
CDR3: CAMRVMLAGGPGTGELFF

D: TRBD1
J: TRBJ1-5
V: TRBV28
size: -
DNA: TGTGCCAGCAGTTTAGGAGGGACAGGGTTCAATCAGCCCCAGCATTTT
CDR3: CASSLGGTGFNQPQHF

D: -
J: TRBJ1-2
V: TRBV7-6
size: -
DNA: TGTGCCAGCAGCGGGGAGGGCGGCTATGGCTACACCTTC
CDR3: CASSGEGGYGYTF

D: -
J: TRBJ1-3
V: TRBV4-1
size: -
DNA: TGCGCCGGCGGGGAGGGCCCAGGAAACACCATATATTTT
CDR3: CAGGEGPGNTIYF

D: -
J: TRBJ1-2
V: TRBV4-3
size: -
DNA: TGCGCCAGCAGCCAACTTTTTGGGGAGCTCTATGGCTACACCTTC
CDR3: CASSQLFGELYGYTF

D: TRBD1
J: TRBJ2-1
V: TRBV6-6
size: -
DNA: TGTGCCAGCAGTCGACAGGGGATAGCGTCAGACAATGAGCAGTTCTTC
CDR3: CASSRQGIASDNEQFF

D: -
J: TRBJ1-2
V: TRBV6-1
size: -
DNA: TGTGCCAGCACAGAGACGGGTGGCTACACCTTC
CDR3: CASTETGGYTF

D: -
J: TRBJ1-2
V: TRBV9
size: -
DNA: TGTGCCAGCAGCGTAGTAGGGGCGGGCTACACCTTC
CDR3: CASSVVGAGYTF

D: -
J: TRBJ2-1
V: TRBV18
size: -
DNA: TGTGCCAGCTCACCGTCACACGATGAATACAATGAGCAGTTCTTC
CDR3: CASSPSHDEYNEQFF

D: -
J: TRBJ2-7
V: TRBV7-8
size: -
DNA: TGTGCCAGCAGCTTTAGCTACGAGCAGTACTTC
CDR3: CASSFSYEQYF

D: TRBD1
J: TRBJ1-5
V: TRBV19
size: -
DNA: TGTGCCAGTAGGGGACAGGCTAGCAATCAGCCCCAGCATTTT
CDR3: CASRGQASNQPQHF

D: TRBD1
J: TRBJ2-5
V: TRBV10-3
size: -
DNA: TGTGCCATCACCGACAGGGGAGGAAGAGAGACCCAGTACTTC
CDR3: CAITDRGGRETQYF

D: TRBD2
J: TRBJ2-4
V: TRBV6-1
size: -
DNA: TGTGCCAGCAGTGGGAACATCTTAGCGGGGGCCCGTCAAAGCATTCAGTACTTC
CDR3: CASSGNILAGARQSIQYF

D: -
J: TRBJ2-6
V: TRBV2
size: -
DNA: TGTGCCAGCATTCGGGAACCTGGGGCCAACGTCCTGACTTTC
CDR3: CASIREPGANVLTF

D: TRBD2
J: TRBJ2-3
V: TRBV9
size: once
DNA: TGTGCCAGCAGCGTAGATGAGTGGCGGGAGGCGCAGTATTTT
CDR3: CASSVDEWREAQYF

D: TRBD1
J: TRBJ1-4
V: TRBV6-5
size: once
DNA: TGTGCCAGCAGTTGGGACAGGGAGGAAAAACTGTTTTTT
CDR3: CASSWDREEKLFF

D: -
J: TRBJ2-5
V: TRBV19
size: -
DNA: TGTGCCAGTAGTCCCGGGGTTCAGGAGACCCAGTACTTC
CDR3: CASSPGVQETQYF

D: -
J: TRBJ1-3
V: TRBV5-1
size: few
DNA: TGCGCCAGCAGCGGCGGAAACACCATATATTTT
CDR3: CASSGGNTIYF

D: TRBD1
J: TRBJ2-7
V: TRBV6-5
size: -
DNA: TGTGCCAGCAGTTACTCATACAGGGGAAGCGAGCAGTACTTC
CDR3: CASSYSYRGSEQYF